This T cell receptor beta chain was identified in a study of cytomegalovirus exposure and HLA in healthy donors. Per the germline V gene, CDR1 is GTSNPN and CDR2 is SVGIG (reference sequence). V lost 1 base to trimming and J lost 3 bases; unmatched junction nucleotides: 7. This CDR3 is 16 amino acids long. PCR employed 60 Vbeta and 13 Jbeta primers. Data came from immunoSEQ multiplex PCR; TCRdb stores just in-frame clones and leaves some out. The sample comprises about 31,000 clones, just under 90% of which are singletons, and under 3% rests with the top ten. A note on this clone: Antigen unknown.

Each of the donors was a healthy bone marrow donor. General study points: DRB1 showed the most TCR associations and HLA-C the fewest in a later analysis, as rates varied by HLA locus. Later analysis indicated greater clonal expansion among HLA-associated TCR beta chains than among equally common other chains. Cytomegalovirus status was reportedly diagnosed by the classifier with high sensitivity and specificity.

The V and J genes are TRBV30 and TRBJ2-7; TRBD2 matches at 12 bases. Sequenced sample: PBMCs. This TCR came from a boy aged 5-17 years in good health and CMV-seronegative. DNA for the CDR3: TGTGCCTGGAGTGGGCTAGCGGGGGGGCTTTTCTACGAGCAGTACTTC. Residues: CAWSGLAGGLFYEQYF.